This T cell receptor beta chain originates from a study of shared clonotypes between healthy human individuals. The CDR3 totals 15 residues. Trimming at V came to 5 bases and at J to 4 bases, leaving 6 bases not matched to a gene. Germline loops: CDR1 SSHAT, CDR2 FNYEAQ (reference sequence). Methods used by the authors: In the immunoSEQ data, sequences were junction-only and lacked quality scores, so filtering differed. Produced via immunoSEQ multiplex PCR; TCRdb's table is partial and in-frame only. For V, J and clone size, that table is used; D and trimming come from the DNA. Of 2 million to 2.5 million clones listed, 90% to 95% are singletons.

The sample comprised naive CD4+ T cells from PBMCs. Subset described: CD45RA+ positively selected. J is TRBJ2-5 and V is TRBV7-7, with 11 positions matching TRBD2. This TCR derives from a man aged 18-30 years in good health. Some clones in this sample may be carry-over from other donors' samples. The CDR3 bases are TGTGCCAGCAGCCCGGGGACTAGCGGTTCAGAGACCCAGTACTTC. Amino acids: CASSPGTSGSETQYF.